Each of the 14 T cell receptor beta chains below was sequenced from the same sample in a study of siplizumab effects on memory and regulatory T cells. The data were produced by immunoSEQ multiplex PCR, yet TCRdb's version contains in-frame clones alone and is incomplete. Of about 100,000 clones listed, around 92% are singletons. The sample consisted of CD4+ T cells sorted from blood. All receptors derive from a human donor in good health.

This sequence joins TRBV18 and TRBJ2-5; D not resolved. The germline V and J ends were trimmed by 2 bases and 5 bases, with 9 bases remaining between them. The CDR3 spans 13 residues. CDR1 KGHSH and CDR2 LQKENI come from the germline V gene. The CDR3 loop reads CASSPMQIETQYF. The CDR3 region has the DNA TGTGCCAGCTCACCAATGCAGATCGAGACCCAGTACTTC.

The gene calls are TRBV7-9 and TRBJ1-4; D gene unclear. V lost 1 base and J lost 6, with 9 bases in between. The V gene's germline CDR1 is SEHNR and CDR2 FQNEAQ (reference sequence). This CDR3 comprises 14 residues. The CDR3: CASSLGQADEKLFF. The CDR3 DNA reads TGTGCCAGCAGCTTAGGTCAGGCCGATGAAAAACTGTTTTTT.

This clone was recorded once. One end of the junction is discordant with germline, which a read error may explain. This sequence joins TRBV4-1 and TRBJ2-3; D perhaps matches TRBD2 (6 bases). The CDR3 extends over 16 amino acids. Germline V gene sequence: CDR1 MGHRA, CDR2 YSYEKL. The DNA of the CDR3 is TGCGCCAGCAGCGAAGACCGGGACTTAAACACAGATACGCAGTATTTT. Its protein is CASSEDRDLNTDTQYF.

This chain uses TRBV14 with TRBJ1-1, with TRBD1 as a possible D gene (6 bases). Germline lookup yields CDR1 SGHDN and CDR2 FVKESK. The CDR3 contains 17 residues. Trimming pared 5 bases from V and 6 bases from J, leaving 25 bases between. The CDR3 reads CASSSYVSGVGGAEAFF. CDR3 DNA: TGTGCCAGCAGCAGCTACGTATCAGGGGTCGGTGGTGCTGAAGCTTTCTTT. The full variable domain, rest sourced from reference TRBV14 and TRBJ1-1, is EAGVTQFPSHSVIEKGQTVTLRCDPISGHDNLYWYRRVMGKEIKFLLHFVKESKQDESGMPNNRFLAERTGGTYSTLKVQPAELEDSGVYFCASSSYVSGVGGAEAFFGQGTRLTVV.

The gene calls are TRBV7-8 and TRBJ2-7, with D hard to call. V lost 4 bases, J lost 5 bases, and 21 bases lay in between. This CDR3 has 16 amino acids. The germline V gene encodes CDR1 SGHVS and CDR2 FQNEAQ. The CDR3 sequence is CASSSQRVSLTHEQYF. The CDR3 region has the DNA TGTGCCAGCAGCTCGCAACGCGTTTCCCTCACCCACGAGCAGTACTTC.

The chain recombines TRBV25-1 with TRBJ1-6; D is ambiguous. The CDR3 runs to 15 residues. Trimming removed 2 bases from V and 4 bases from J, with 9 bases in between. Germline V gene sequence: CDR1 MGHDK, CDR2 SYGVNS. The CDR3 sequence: CASSETGRYNSPLHF. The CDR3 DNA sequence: TGTGCCAGCAGTGAAACCGGACGATATAATTCACCCCTCCACTTT.

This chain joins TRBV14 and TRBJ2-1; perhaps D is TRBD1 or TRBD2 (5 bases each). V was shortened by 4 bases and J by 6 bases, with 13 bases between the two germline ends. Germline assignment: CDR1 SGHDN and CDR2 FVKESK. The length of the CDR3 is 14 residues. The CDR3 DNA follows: TGTGCCAGCAGCCGAGCCCTAGGGACCAATGAGCAGTTCTTC. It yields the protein CASSRALGTNEQFF.

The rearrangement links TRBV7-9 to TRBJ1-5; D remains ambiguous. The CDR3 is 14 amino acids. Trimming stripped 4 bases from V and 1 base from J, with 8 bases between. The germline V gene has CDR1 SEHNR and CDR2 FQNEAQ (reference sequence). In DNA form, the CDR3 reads TGTGCCAGCAGCTCGGTGATGAGCAATCAGCCCCAGCATTTT. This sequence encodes CASSSVMSNQPQHF.

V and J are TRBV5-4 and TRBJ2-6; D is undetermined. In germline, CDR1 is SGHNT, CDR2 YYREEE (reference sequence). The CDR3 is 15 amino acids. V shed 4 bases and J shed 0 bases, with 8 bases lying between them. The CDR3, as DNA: TGTGCCAGCAGCCAGGTTAACTCTGGGGCCAACGTCCTGACTTTC. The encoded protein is CASSQVNSGANVLTF. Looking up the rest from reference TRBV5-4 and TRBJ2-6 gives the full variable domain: ETGVTQSPTHLIKTRGQQVTLRCSSQSGHNTVSWYQQALGQGPQFIFQYYREEENGRGNFPPRFSGLQFPNYSSELNVNALELDDSALYLCASSQVNSGANVLTFGAGSRLTVL.

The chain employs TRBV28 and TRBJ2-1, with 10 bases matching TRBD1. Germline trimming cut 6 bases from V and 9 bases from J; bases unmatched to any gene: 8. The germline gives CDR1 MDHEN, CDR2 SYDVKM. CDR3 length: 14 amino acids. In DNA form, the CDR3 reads TGTGCCAGCAGCCCACGGGACAGGGGAGGTGAGCAGTTCTTC. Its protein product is CASSPRDRGGEQFF.

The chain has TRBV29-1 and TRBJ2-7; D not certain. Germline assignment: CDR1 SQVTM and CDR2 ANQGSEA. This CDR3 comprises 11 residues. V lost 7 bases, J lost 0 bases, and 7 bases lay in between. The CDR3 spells CSGRSSYEQYF. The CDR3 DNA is TGCAGCGGCAGGAGCTCCTACGAGCAGTACTTC.

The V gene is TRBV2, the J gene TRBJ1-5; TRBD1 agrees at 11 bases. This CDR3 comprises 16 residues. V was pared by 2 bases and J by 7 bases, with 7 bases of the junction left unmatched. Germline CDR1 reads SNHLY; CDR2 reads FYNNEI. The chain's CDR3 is CASSERGDRGNQPQHF. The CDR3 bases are TGTGCCAGCAGTGAAAGGGGGGACAGGGGGAACCAGCCCCAGCATTTT.

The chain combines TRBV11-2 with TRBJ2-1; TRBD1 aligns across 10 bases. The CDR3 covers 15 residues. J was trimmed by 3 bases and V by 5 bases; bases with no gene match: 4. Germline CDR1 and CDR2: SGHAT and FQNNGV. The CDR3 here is CASSPGQGHYNEQFF. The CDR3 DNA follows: TGTGCCAGCAGCCCGGGACAGGGGCACTACAATGAGCAGTTCTTC.

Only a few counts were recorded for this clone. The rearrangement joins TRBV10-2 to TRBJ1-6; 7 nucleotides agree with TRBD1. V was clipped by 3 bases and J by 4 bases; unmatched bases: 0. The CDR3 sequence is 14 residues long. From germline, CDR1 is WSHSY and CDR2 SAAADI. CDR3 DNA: TGCGCCAGCAGTGAACAGGGGTATAATTCACCCCTCCACTTT. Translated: CASSEQGYNSPLHF.